These 10 T cell receptor beta chains share one sample of origin, sequenced in a study of blood T cell repertoires in COVID-19. Sequencing used immunoSEQ multiplex PCR; TCRdb keeps in-frame clones, though not all of them. The repertoire has approximately 210,000 clones, 89% of them found once; the top ten carry about 4.8%. Material: peripheral blood. The receptors were sampled from a woman aged 40 to 55 with acute or convalescent COVID-19.

The chain carries TRBV13 and TRBJ1-2; D remains unclear. The germline V gene has CDR1 PRHDT and CDR2 FYEKMQ (reference sequence). The CDR3 contains 19 residues. The germline V and J ends were trimmed by 0 bases and 3 bases, with 23 bases remaining between them. CDR3 sequence: CASSLGLSQVFNFDYGYTF. CDR3 sequence (DNA): TGTGCCAGCAGCTTAGGTTTGAGCCAGGTCTTCAACTTTGACTATGGCTACACCTTC.

The rearrangement links TRBV12-3 or TRBV12-4 to TRBJ2-2; D call uncertain. The V and J ends lost 3 bases and 2 bases respectively, with 4 bases between them. The CDR3 has 13 amino acids. This CDR3 reads CASSFTNTGELFF. The CDR3 coding sequence is TGTGCCAGCAGTTTCACAAACACCGGGGAGCTGTTTTTT.

V usage is TRBV4-1 and J usage is TRBJ1-6; D is undetermined. The CDR3 length is 18 residues. V lost 3 bases to trimming and J lost 8 bases, with 23 bases between them. CDR1 and CDR2 from the germline V gene are MGHRA and YSYEKL. The CDR3: CASSQVPNLGSSHSPLHF. The CDR3, as DNA: TGCGCCAGCAGCCAGGTTCCCAATTTGGGCAGTTCACATTCACCCCTCCACTTT.

V is TRBV5-1 and J is TRBJ1-2, with D unclear. Germline CDR1 reads SGHRS; CDR2 reads YFSETQ. Trimming stripped 4 bases from V and 0 bases from J, with 7 bases between. The CDR3 extends over 13 amino acids. The CDR3: CASSPGANYGYTF. CDR3 in DNA: TGCGCCAGCAGCCCCGGGGCTAACTATGGCTACACCTTC.

V is TRBV18 and J is TRBJ1-6; D not resolved. The CDR3 is 18 amino acids. Germline V gene data show CDR1 as KGHSH and CDR2 as LQKENI. The ends were cut back, 3 bases at V and 0 bases at J, with 15 bases in the middle. CDR3 in DNA: TGTGCCAGCTCACCTATGAGACTCCCGAGCTCCTATAATTCACCCCTCCACTTT. This sequence encodes CASSPMRLPSSYNSPLHF. Filled out from reference TRBV18 and TRBJ1-6, the complete variable domain reads NAGVMQNPRHLVRRRGQEARLRCSPMKGHSHVYWYRQLPEEGLKFMVYLQKENIIDESGMPKERFSAEFPKEGPSILRIQQVVRGDSAAYFCASSPMRLPSSYNSPLHFGNGTRLTVT.

The chain couples TRBV2 to TRBJ2-5, with TRBD2 as a possible D gene (7 bases). Trimming removed 8 bases from V and 6 bases from J, with 25 bases in between. The CDR3 loop spans 16 amino acids. The V gene's germline CDR1 is SNHLY and CDR2 FYNNEI. CDR3 sequence: CASGTGEGGGVQTQYF. The CDR3 DNA is TGTGCCAGCGGTACGGGTGAGGGGGGGGGCGTCCAGACCCAGTACTTC. Filled out from reference TRBV2 and TRBJ2-5, the complete variable domain reads EPEVTQTPSHQVTQMGQEVILRCVPISNHLYFYWYRQILGQKVEFLVSFYNNEISEKSEIFDDQFSVERPDGSNFTLKIRSTKLEDSAMYFCASGTGEGGGVQTQYFGPGTRLLVL.

The V and J genes are TRBV29-1 and TRBJ1-1, with 7 bases identical to TRBD1. CDR1 is SQVTM, CDR2 ANQGSEA, per germline. This CDR3 region has 16 residues. The J segment lost 5 bases and the V segment lost 6 bases, leaving 18 bases of the junction unmatched. CDR3 in DNA: TGCAGCGTGGAACCGGGACAGTCCGGGGGGGTTACTGAAGCTTTCTTT. Its protein product is CSVEPGQSGGVTEAFF.

This clone was picked up a small number of times. This rearrangement joins TRBV3-1 (or the pseudogene TRBV3-2) to TRBJ2-1; TRBD2 matches 10 bases. Germline V CDR1 and CDR2: LGHDT, YNNKEL (reference sequence). Trimming removed 6 bases from V and 7 bases from J; junction bases left unmatched: 6. The CDR3 spans 14 residues. The CDR3 DNA reads TGTGCCAGCAGACATAGCGGGGGGCCGAATGAGCAGTTCTTC. This encodes CASRHSGGPNEQFF.

In its sample, this clone was seen once. The chain carries TRBV5-1 and TRBJ2-6; TRBD2 matches at 7 bases. This CDR3 has 15 residues. CDR1 SGHRS and CDR2 YFSETQ come from the germline V gene. J lost 0 bases, V lost 4 bases, and 1 base had no gene match. The CDR3 protein is CASSGGSSGANVLTF. Here the CDR3 DNA reads TGCGCCAGCAGCGGCGGGAGCTCTGGGGCCAACGTCCTGACTTTC. Full variable domain (rest looked up from reference TRBV5-1 and TRBJ2-6): KAGVTQTPRYLIKTRGQQVTLSCSPISGHRSVSWYQQTPGQGLQFLFEYFSETQRNKGNFPGRFSGRQFSNSRSEMNVSTLELGDSALYLCASSGGSSGANVLTFGAGSRLTVL.

The V and J genes are TRBV7-3 and TRBJ2-3, with D possibly matching TRBD1 (6 bases). The CDR3 contains 15 residues. The germline CDR1 and CDR2 sequences are SGHTA and FQGTGA. V shed 2 bases and J shed 2 bases, with 11 bases lying between them. The chain's CDR3 is CASSLSGQSTDTQYF. For the CDR3, the DNA is TGTGCCAGCAGCTTATCGGGACAATCCACAGATACGCAGTATTTT.